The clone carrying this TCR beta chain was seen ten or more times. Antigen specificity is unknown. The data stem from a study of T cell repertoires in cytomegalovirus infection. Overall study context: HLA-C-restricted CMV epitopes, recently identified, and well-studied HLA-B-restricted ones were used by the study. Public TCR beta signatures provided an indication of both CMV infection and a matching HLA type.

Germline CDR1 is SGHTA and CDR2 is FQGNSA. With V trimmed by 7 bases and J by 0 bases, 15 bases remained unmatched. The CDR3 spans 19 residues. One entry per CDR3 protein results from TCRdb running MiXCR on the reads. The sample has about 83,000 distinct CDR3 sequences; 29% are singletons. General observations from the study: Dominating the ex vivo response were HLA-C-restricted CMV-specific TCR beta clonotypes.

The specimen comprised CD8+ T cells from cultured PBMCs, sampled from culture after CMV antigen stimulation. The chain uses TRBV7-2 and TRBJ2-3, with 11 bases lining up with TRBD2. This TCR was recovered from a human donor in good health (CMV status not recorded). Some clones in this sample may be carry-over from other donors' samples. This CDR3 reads CASTLLRASGGRSTDTQYF. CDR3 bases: TGTGCCAGCACCCTCTTGAGGGCTAGCGGGGGGAGGAGCACAGATACGCAGTATTTT.